This T cell receptor (beta chain) was sequenced in a study of blood T cell repertoires in COVID-19. This clone was found a few times. Trimming left V 6 bases short and J 1 base short, with 13 bases between. Germline V gives CDR1 SNHLY, CDR2 FYNNEI. This CDR3 comprises 14 residues. TCRdb's copy holds only in-frame clones and misses some; the assay was immunoSEQ multiplex PCR. The sample contains 85,000 to 90,000 clones, about 82% of which appear only once. The chain carries TRBV2 and TRBJ2-7; D is perhaps TRBD1 (5 bases). The sequence was collected from a human donor in a cohort sampled during active COVID-19. The material sequenced was peripheral blood. The CDR3 nucleotides read TGTGCCAGCAGCTTGGAACAGGATTCCTACGAGCAGTACTTC. Protein: CASSLEQDSYEQYF.